This TCR beta chain was found in a study of blood T cell repertoires in COVID-19. Libraries were prepared by immunoSEQ multiplex PCR; TCRdb keeps only in-frame clonotypes and omits some of them. This repertoire shows some 240,000 clones, 80% found once; its top ten account for 9.5% to 15%. The germline V gene encodes CDR1 KGHSH and CDR2 LQKENI. V was clipped by 3 bases and J by 7 bases, with 25 bases between them. The CDR3 runs 18 residues. The clonotype comes from a human donor in a cohort sampled during active COVID-19. The material sequenced was peripheral blood. The rearrangement joins TRBV18 to TRBJ2-1, with D possibly matching TRBD2 (6 bases). For the CDR3, the DNA is TGTGCCAGCTCACCTCCCTCCGGGACTTTAAAACATGAGAATGAGCAGTTCTTC. This translates into CASSPPSGTLKHENEQFF. The whole variable domain, remainder taken from reference TRBV18 and TRBJ2-1, is NAGVMQNPRHLVRRRGQEARLRCSPMKGHSHVYWYRQLPEEGLKFMVYLQKENIIDESGMPKERFSAEFPKEGPSILRIQQVVRGDSAAYFCASSPPSGTLKHENEQFFGPGTRLTVL.